The clone carrying this T cell receptor (beta chain) was seen only a few times. The V segment lost 6 bases and the J segment 2 bases; nucleotides outside the gene matches: 13. This CDR3 region has 18 residues. This record belongs to a study of T-cell memory formation after mild COVID-19. Turning to the study itself: Most TCR clusters belonged to a single donor.

TCRdb used MiXCR to reprocess the 5' RACE reads, holding one entry per CDR3 protein. The sample has about 130,000 distinct CDR3 sequences; more than 15% are singletons. Sequencing was performed on PBMCs or a T cell subset sorted from them (not recorded which). J is TRBJ2-3 and V is TRBV12-3 or TRBV12-4; TRBD2 agrees at 11 bases. The sequence was obtained from a man aged 18 to 30 who had mild COVID-19 (a few samples of this study predate the infection). Cell type and time point are not known. The CDR3 protein is CASSLAGTSGTFTDTQYF. The CDR3 coding sequence is TGTGCCAGCAGCCTGGCCGGGACTAGCGGAACCTTCACAGATACGCAGTATTTT.